Listed here are 10 T cell receptor beta chains from one sample, sequenced in a study of blood T cells in healthy people across ages. A J-beta primer mix and a sample-barcoded 5' primer were used in a second PCR of about 7 to 12 cycles. TCRdb re-called the 5' RACE reads through MiXCR, storing one row per CDR3 protein. The sample lists over 1,300,000 distinct CDR3 sequences; around 59% were seen once. Material for sequencing was blood. These receptors were obtained from a man between 18 and 29 years old in good health.

The CDR3 DNA reads as TGTGCCAGCAGTAACCTAGCGGACAGCTCCTACGAGCAGTACTTC. It translates to CASSNLADSSYEQYF. V gene TRBV6-5 combines with J gene TRBJ2-7, with TRBD2 as a possible D gene (7 bases). V was shortened by 5 bases and J by 0 bases, with 14 bases between the two germline ends. Germline assignment: CDR1 MNHEY and CDR2 SVGAGI. The CDR3 runs to 15 residues.

The chain uses TRBV6-2 or TRBV6-3 and TRBJ2-7; D tentatively reads TRBD1 or TRBD2 (6 bases each). The DNA matches TRBJ2-5 better at its end, which makes the J call doubtful. Germline CDR1 and CDR2: MNHEY and SVGEGT. CDR3 size: 14 residues. The CDR3 is CASSYLEGVATQYF. In nucleotides, the CDR3 is TGTGCCAGCAGTTACCTGGAGGGGGTGGCGACCCAGTACTTC.

CDR3: CASSGIRTDNSPLHF. CDR3 coding DNA: TGTGCCAGCAGCGGAATACGGACAGACAATTCACCCCTCCACTTT. V gene TRBV11-2 combines with J gene TRBJ1-6; D possibly corresponds to TRBD1 (6 bases). Germline CDR1 SGHAT, CDR2 FQNNGV. Trimming stripped 5 bases from V and 7 bases from J, with 15 bases between. The CDR3 is 15 residues long.

In its sample, this clonotype was seen once. J is TRBJ2-1 and V is TRBV6-5, with 14 positions matching TRBD2. The CDR3 sequence is 16 residues long. The V segment lost 6 bases and the J segment 8 bases; nucleotides outside the gene matches: 9. The germline V gene encodes CDR1 MNHEY and CDR2 SVGAGI. CDR3: CASSGLAGGGFDEQFF. The CDR3 DNA follows: TGTGCCAGCAGCGGACTAGCGGGAGGTGGGTTTGATGAGCAGTTCTTC.

A few counts support this clonotype. The V and J genes are TRBV29-1 and TRBJ2-7; 11 nucleotides line up with TRBD2. Looked up from germline, CDR1 is SQVTM and CDR2 is ANQGSEA. The ends lost 7 bases at V and 6 bases at J; junction bases unmatched: 8. There are 13 residues in the CDR3. The CDR3 bases are TGCAGCGCCGCACTAGCGGGAGAAAGCGAGCAGTACTTC. Translated: CSAALAGESEQYF.

This clonotype was counted a few times. The chain joins TRBV25-1 to TRBJ2-4; 8 nucleotides match TRBD2. The DNA end lines up better with TRBJ2-5; the J call may be wrong. The CDR3 is 16 residues long. Germline V gene sequence: CDR1 MGHDK, CDR2 SYGVNS. DNA for the CDR3: TGTGCCAGCAGCGGGGCGGGACTAGTCGGTTTGGAGACCCAGTACTTC. The encoded protein is CASSGAGLVGLETQYF.

The V gene is TRBV7-2, the J gene TRBJ2-1; D gene ambiguous. The V end was cut by 4 bases, the J end by 7 bases, with 20 bases between. Germline values: CDR1 SGHTA, CDR2 FQGNSA. This CDR3 comprises 16 residues. CDR3 in amino acids: CASSSGTEHLKNEQFF. The CDR3 DNA is TGTGCCAGCAGCTCGGGTACGGAACACCTTAAAAATGAGCAGTTCTTC.

The rearrangement links TRBV28 to TRBJ2-7; the D gene is possibly TRBD1 (6 bases). Germline lookup yields CDR1 MDHEN and CDR2 SYDVKM. This CDR3 has 15 amino acids. V was pared by 6 bases and J by 0 bases, with 15 bases between. The CDR3 reads CASRLKGHNSYEQYF. CDR3 in DNA: TGTGCCAGCAGATTGAAGGGACACAACTCCTACGAGCAGTACTTC.

In its sample, this clonotype was seen a few times. The J gene is TRBJ2-7, the V gene TRBV7-9; no reliable D call. V was trimmed by 5 bases and J by 4 bases, leaving 12 bases between them. Per germline, CDR1 SEHNR and CDR2 FQNEAQ (reference sequence). CDR3 length: 13 residues. CDR3 DNA sequence: TGTGCCAGCAGCCCGACGGCGGAATACGAGCAGTACTTC. It yields the protein CASSPTAEYEQYF.

The rearrangement joins TRBV12-3 or TRBV12-4 to TRBJ2-5; D ambiguous. CDR3 size: 14 residues. The V and J ends lost 2 bases and 3 bases respectively, with 10 bases between them. As DNA, the CDR3 is TGTGCCAGCAGTTTAAGGGTGGGAAAAGAGACCCAGTACTTC. Protein: CASSLRVGKETQYF.